A single sample is the source of the 27 T cell receptor beta chains below, sequenced in a study of CD8+ T cells in alopecia areata listed by TCRdb under 2018. The sample's treatment or condition label is to be understood as: oral pan-JAK inhibitor, 5-10 mg twice daily. Receptor libraries were prepared by the immunoSEQ multiplex PCR assay. To provide template for TCR sequencing, every sample had RNA extracted and reverse transcribed into cDNA. What TCRdb holds here is the immuneACCESS table cut down to in-frame rearrangements. Part of the clones is not present; checked against another copy, under half of the missing clones reflect an unresolved V gene, and the others are unexplained. This sample comprises over 60,000 clones, roughly 46% of them detected only once. The top ten clonotypes cover about 20% of the sample. The sample here was CD8+ T cells sorted from blood, taken at roughly week 38, from a patient treated with tofacitinib. These receptor sequences come from a human donor with alopecia areata.

The V call is TRBV5-5, the J call TRBJ2-1; D remains unclear. The CDR3 length is 14 residues. Germline values: CDR1 SGHKS, CDR2 YYEKEE (reference sequence). V was shortened by 4 bases and J by 4 bases, with 12 bases between the two germline ends. The CDR3 spells CASSHDSIYNEQFF. CDR3 in DNA: TGTGCCAGCAGCCATGACTCAATTTACAATGAGCAGTTCTTC.

This clone appeared a single time. The chain uses TRBV7-9 and TRBJ2-3; possibly TRBD2 for D (5 bases). In germline, CDR1 is SEHNR, CDR2 FQNEAQ (reference sequence). Trimming cost V 4 bases and J 8 bases, with 19 bases left between them. The length of the CDR3 is 15 residues. CDR3 in amino acids: CASSSPLSLGVTQYF. In DNA form, the CDR3 reads TGTGCCAGCAGCTCCCCCCTGAGTCTCGGGGTTACGCAGTATTTT.

The chain carries TRBV19 and TRBJ1-2; maybe TRBD1 (5 bases). Germline V gene lookup returns CDR1 LNHDA and CDR2 SQIVND (reference sequence). V shed 9 bases and J shed 3 bases, with 14 bases lying between them. This CDR3 contains 13 residues. The CDR3 nucleotides read TGTGCCAGCGAAGCAGGGACGTACTATGGCTACACCTTC. Protein product: CASEAGTYYGYTF.

The rearrangement joins TRBV27 to TRBJ2-5; possible D gene TRBD2, 6 bases. Germline CDR1 is MNHEY and CDR2 is SMNVEV (reference sequence). V was cut by 3 bases and J by 4 bases, with 12 bases left in between. The CDR3 consists of 14 residues. The CDR3 DNA reads TGTGCCAGCAGTTTGTACGGGGGAGGAGAGACCCAGTACTTC. It yields the protein CASSLYGGGETQYF.

The chain combines TRBV25-1 with TRBJ2-1, with D perhaps TRBD2 (5 bases). CDR1 MGHDK and CDR2 SYGVNS come from the germline V gene. This CDR3 is built from 18 residues. With 1 base removed from V and 5 bases from J, the gap between germline ends came to 21 bases. The CDR3 here is CASSEFGRAALGDNEQFF. CDR3 sequence (DNA): TGTGCCAGCAGTGAATTTGGGCGGGCGGCACTTGGGGACAATGAGCAGTTCTTC.

This sequence joins TRBV7-9 and TRBJ2-1; D is unresolved. There are 13 residues in the CDR3. Germline values: CDR1 SEHNR, CDR2 FQNEAQ (reference sequence). Trimming removed 5 bases at V and 8 bases at J, with 13 bases between. CDR3 protein: CASSLEAKHEQFF. DNA for the CDR3: TGTGCCAGCAGCCTCGAGGCAAAGCATGAGCAGTTCTTC. Full variable domain (remainder filled in from reference TRBV7-9 and TRBJ2-1): DTGVSQNPRHKITKRGQNVTFRCDPISEHNRLYWYRQTLGQGPEFLTYFQNEAQLEKSRLLSDRFSAERPKGSFSTLEIQRTEQGDSAMYLCASSLEAKHEQFFGPGTRLTVL.

This clone occurred once. The chain uses TRBV2 and TRBJ1-2, with 7 positions matching TRBD1. CDR1 and CDR2 from the germline V gene are SNHLY and FYNNEI. Trimming cost V 6 bases and J 2 bases; bases outside gene matches: 12. The CDR3 is made up of 16 amino acids. CDR3 region: CASSVPSSGQNYGYTF. In DNA, the CDR3 is TGTGCCAGCAGCGTACCCTCGTCGGGACAGAACTATGGCTACACCTTC.

This clone appeared a few times. This chain uses TRBV6-5 with TRBJ1-1; a weak D match, TRBD1 (5 bases). The CDR3 is made up of 16 amino acids. With 0 bases removed from V and 3 bases from J, the gap between germline ends came to 14 bases. The germline V gene has CDR1 MNHEY and CDR2 SVGAGI. The DNA for the CDR3 is TGTGCCAGCAGTTACTCGATTGGGGCTGCAGACACTGAAGCTTTCTTT. This codes for CASSYSIGAADTEAFF.

This chain joins TRBV4-1 and TRBJ2-5; the D gene is possibly TRBD2 (6 bases). The V and J ends lost 4 bases and 3 bases respectively, with 21 bases between them. From germline, CDR1 is MGHRA and CDR2 YSYEKL. This CDR3 region has 17 residues. The CDR3 spells CASSPLVEGGTKETQYF. DNA of the CDR3: TGCGCCAGCAGCCCCCTCGTGGAGGGAGGAACGAAAGAGACCCAGTACTTC.

The J gene is TRBJ2-3, the V gene TRBV30; 12 nucleotides align to TRBD1. The CDR3 spans 16 residues. The germline V gene has CDR1 GTSNPN and CDR2 SVGIG (reference sequence). The V gene end was trimmed by 0 bases and the J gene end by 5 bases; junction bases not matched to a gene: 6. The CDR3 protein is CAWSVTGQGALDTQYF. CDR3 in DNA: TGTGCCTGGAGTGTGACGGGACAGGGGGCTTTAGATACGCAGTATTTT.

The chain combines TRBV5-4 with TRBJ2-1; either TRBD1 or TRBD2 may supply D (6 bases each). The CDR3 consists of 17 residues. Trimming stripped 4 bases from V and 4 bases from J, with 21 bases between. CDR1 SGHNT and CDR2 YYREEE come from the germline V gene (reference sequence). The CDR3 DNA reads TGTGCCAGCAGCCGTCCGGGGGCGGAGAGCTCGTACAATGAGCAGTTCTTC. It translates to CASSRPGAESSYNEQFF.

The chain links TRBV30 to TRBJ2-4; 7 bases align to TRBD2. Losses at the gene ends were 3 bases for V and 6 bases for J; bases not matched to a gene: 5. CDR1 is GTSNPN, CDR2 SVGIG, per germline (reference sequence). CDR3 size: 13 residues. The CDR3 nucleotides read TGTGCCTGGAGCCCTCTAGCGGCAAACATTCAGTACTTC. This sequence encodes CAWSPLAANIQYF.

The V gene is TRBV30, the J gene TRBJ2-3; 11 nucleotides agree with TRBD2. Germline loops: CDR1 GTSNPN, CDR2 SVGIG (reference sequence). Trimming cost V 0 bases and J 5 bases; bases outside gene matches: 4. The CDR3 is 15 amino acids. CDR3: CAWSVGSGREDTQYF. The CDR3, as DNA: TGTGCCTGGAGTGTAGGTAGCGGGAGGGAAGATACGCAGTATTTT. Complete variable domain (other parts from reference TRBV30 and TRBJ2-3): SQTIHQWPATLVQPVGSPLSLECTVEGTSNPNLYWYRQAAGRGLQLLFYSVGIGQISSEVPQNLSASRPQDRQFILSSKKLLLSDSGFYLCAWSVGSGREDTQYFGPGTRLTVL.

In this sample, this clone turned up a few times. The chain carries TRBV15 and TRBJ1-5; no definite D call. Trimming took off 3 bases at V and 0 bases at J, with 6 bases between the two ends. This CDR3 has 14 residues. Germline CDR1 LNHNV, CDR2 YYDKDF (reference sequence). CDR3 loop: CATSRMFSNQPQHF. The CDR3 DNA follows: TGTGCCACCAGCAGGATGTTTAGCAATCAGCCCCAGCATTTT.

This clone is a singleton in its sample. This chain connects TRBV20-1 to TRBJ1-2, with D unclear. Germline loops: CDR1 DFQATT, CDR2 SNEGSKA (reference sequence). The CDR3 covers 11 residues. Trimming removed 3 bases at V and 1 base at J, with 3 bases between. The CDR3 DNA follows: TGCAGTGCTAGTCTTAACTATGGCTACACCTTC. It codes for CSASLNYGYTF.

This clone came up a few times. CDR3: CASSGQGPLGEQYF. CDR3 bases: TGTGCCAGCAGTGGTCAGGGCCCTCTGGGGGAGCAGTACTTC. V usage is TRBV27 and J usage is TRBJ2-7, with D possibly being TRBD1 (5 bases). Germline CDR1 is MNHEY and CDR2 is SMNVEV (reference sequence). This CDR3 contains 14 residues. V lost 5 bases, J lost 7 bases, and 18 bases lay in between.

The V call is TRBV5-1, the J call TRBJ2-2; TRBD1 agrees at 8 bases. V shed 1 base, J shed 1 base, and the junction held 3 bases outside the gene matches. Germline V gives CDR1 SGHRS, CDR2 YFSETQ. The CDR3 has 16 amino acids. The CDR3 here is CASSLHGTGNTGELFF. CDR3 DNA sequence: TGCGCCAGCAGCTTGCATGGGACAGGGAACACCGGGGAGCTGTTTTTT. The full variable domain, rest sourced from reference TRBV5-1 and TRBJ2-2, is KAGVTQTPRYLIKTRGQQVTLSCSPISGHRSVSWYQQTPGQGLQFLFEYFSETQRNKGNFPGRFSGRQFSNSRSEMNVSTLELGDSALYLCASSLHGTGNTGELFFGEGSRLTVL.

This clone appeared a single time. The chain carries TRBV25-1 and TRBJ2-5, with TRBD2 matching over 8 bases. Germline CDR1 MGHDK, CDR2 SYGVNS. Germline trimming cut 6 bases from V and 2 bases from J; bases unmatched to any gene: 8. This CDR3 is built from 15 residues. The CDR3 reads CASSAPLAVQETQYF. The DNA of the CDR3 is TGTGCCAGCAGCGCACCACTAGCGGTACAAGAGACCCAGTACTTC.

This chain connects TRBV5-7 to TRBJ2-7; no definite D call. TRBV5-7 counts as an open reading frame of uncertain function. The V end was cut by 3 bases, the J end by 7 bases, with 14 bases between. This CDR3 has 13 amino acids. CDR3 DNA: TGTGCCAGCAGCTCCCAACTCCGTCGGGAGCAGTACTTC. It translates to CASSSQLRREQYF.

This chain uses TRBV25-1 with TRBJ2-3; no clear D. CDR1 MGHDK and CDR2 SYGVNS come from the germline V gene. This CDR3 spans 15 amino acids. The V end lost 1 base, the J end lost 4 bases, and 12 bases lay between the germline ends. CDR3 sequence reads: CASSESTIEPDTQYF. CDR3 nucleotides: TGTGCCAGCAGTGAATCGACAATTGAGCCAGATACGCAGTATTTT.

The chain links TRBV15 to TRBJ2-4; no clear D. Germline V CDR1 and CDR2: LNHNV, YYDKDF (reference sequence). V lost 7 bases and J lost 2, with 9 bases in between. CDR3 length: 13 residues. The CDR3, as DNA: TGTGCCACCAACGACGGAACCAAAAACATTCAGTACTTC. Protein: CATNDGTKNIQYF.

V usage is TRBV11-2 and J usage is TRBJ1-1; D gene uncertain. Germline CDR1 and CDR2: SGHAT and FQNNGV. The CDR3 consists of 13 residues. Trimming left V 5 bases short and J 0 bases short, with 7 bases between. In DNA, the CDR3 is TGTGCCAGCAGCGGTGAAATGAACACTGAAGCTTTCTTT. Residues: CASSGEMNTEAFF.

The chain has TRBV7-9 and TRBJ1-1; TRBD1 agrees at 9 bases. This CDR3 contains 15 residues. Germline V gives CDR1 SEHNR, CDR2 FQNEAQ (reference sequence). The ends lost 7 bases at V and 7 bases at J; junction bases unmatched: 13. CDR3 sequence (DNA): TGTGCCAGCACCGCTGCGGGACAGGGTATGGGTGAAGCTTTCTTT. Translating gives CASTAAGQGMGEAFF.

The chain uses TRBV4-1 and TRBJ2-5, with D perhaps being TRBD1 or TRBD2 (5 bases each). This CDR3 region has 15 residues. Germline CDR1 reads MGHRA; CDR2 reads YSYEKL. The ends were cut back, 0 bases at V and 10 bases at J, with 18 bases in the middle. The CDR3 DNA reads TGCGCCAGCAGCCAAGAACGGGGACGAGGTTGGGACCAGTACTTC. The encoded protein is CASSQERGRGWDQYF.

The chain joins TRBV29-1 to TRBJ2-2; TRBD2 matches at 10 bases. This CDR3 contains 13 residues. Germline V gene data show CDR1 as SQVTM and CDR2 as ANQGSEA. Trimming cost V 5 bases and J 6 bases; bases outside gene matches: 3. CDR3 coding DNA: TGCAGCGTTAGCGGGAGGGGGTCCGGGGAGCTGTTTTTT. This sequence encodes CSVSGRGSGELFF.

This clone appeared a few times. The gene calls are TRBV6-5 and TRBJ1-4, with unresolved D. Trimming shortened V by 2 bases and J by 4 bases, and 14 bases separated the two germline ends. Germline values: CDR1 MNHEY, CDR2 SVGAGI. This CDR3 contains 16 residues. CDR3 DNA sequence: TGTGCCAGCAGTTACAATGCGGCAGCCCATAATGAAAAACTGTTTTTT. The encoded protein is CASSYNAAAHNEKLFF.

V usage is TRBV29-1 and J usage is TRBJ2-1; the D call may be TRBD1 or TRBD2 (5 bases each). Trimming shortened V by 2 bases and J by 9 bases, and 17 bases separated the two germline ends. Germline values: CDR1 SQVTM, CDR2 ANQGSEA. The CDR3 is made up of 14 amino acids. This CDR3 is CSVETGSGAIEQFF. The DNA of the CDR3 is TGCAGCGTTGAAACGGGGAGTGGGGCAATTGAGCAGTTCTTC.